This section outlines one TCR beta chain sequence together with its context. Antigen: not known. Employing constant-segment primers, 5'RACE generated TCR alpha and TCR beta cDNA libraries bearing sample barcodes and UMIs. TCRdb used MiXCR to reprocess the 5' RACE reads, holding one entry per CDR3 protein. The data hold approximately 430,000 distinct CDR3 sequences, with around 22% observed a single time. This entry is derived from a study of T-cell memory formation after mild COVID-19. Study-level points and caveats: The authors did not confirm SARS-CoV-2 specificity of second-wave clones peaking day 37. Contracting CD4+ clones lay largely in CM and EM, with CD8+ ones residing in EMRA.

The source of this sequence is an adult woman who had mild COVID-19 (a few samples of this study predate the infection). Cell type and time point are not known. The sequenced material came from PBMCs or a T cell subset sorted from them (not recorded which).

CDR3 region: CASSSRQDQETQYF. The CDR3, as DNA: TGTGCCAGCAGCTCGCGACAGGACCAAGAGACCCAGTACTTC. The chain recombines TRBV7-8 with TRBJ2-5; weak D call: TRBD1 (6 bases). Trimming cost V 4 bases and J 0 bases, with 9 bases left between them. CDR1 is SGHVS and CDR2 is FQNEAQ in the germline V gene. The CDR3 is 14 residues long. Complete variable domain (other parts from reference TRBV7-8 and TRBJ2-5): GAGVSQSPRYKVAKRGQDVALRCDPISGHVSLFWYQQALGQGPEFLTYFQNEAQLDKSGLPSDRFFAERPEGSVSTLKIQRTQQEDSAVYLCASSSRQDQETQYFGPGTRLLVL.